The clone carrying this TCR beta chain was counted between two and nine times. Its antigen remains unidentified. The data originate from a study of early T cells in non-severe SARS-CoV-2 infection. On the study more broadly: From unsorted whole blood, bulk RNA was sequenced, and the chains remained unpaired.

The CDR3 spans 14 residues. Germline V CDR1 and CDR2: SGHRS, YFSETQ. V was pared by 5 bases and J by 6 bases, with 15 bases between. Study-wide results and limits: Anti-spike CD8 specificities were favored by VDJdb matching, whose results missed private and CD4 specificities.

TCRdb re-derived calls from the 5' RACE reads in MiXCR, one entry per CDR3 protein. In the table there are about 29,000 distinct CDR3 sequences, roughly 5.1% of which are singletons. This TCR derives from an adult who was a healthcare worker with PCR-confirmed SARS-CoV-2 infection or an uninfected control (not recorded which). Source material: whole blood. The chain links TRBV5-1 to TRBJ2-1; perhaps D is TRBD1 or TRBD2 (5 bases each). The CDR3 DNA reads as TGCGCCAGCAGGAGGAAAGAGGGGCCCAATGAGCAGTTCTTC. It encodes CASRRKEGPNEQFF.